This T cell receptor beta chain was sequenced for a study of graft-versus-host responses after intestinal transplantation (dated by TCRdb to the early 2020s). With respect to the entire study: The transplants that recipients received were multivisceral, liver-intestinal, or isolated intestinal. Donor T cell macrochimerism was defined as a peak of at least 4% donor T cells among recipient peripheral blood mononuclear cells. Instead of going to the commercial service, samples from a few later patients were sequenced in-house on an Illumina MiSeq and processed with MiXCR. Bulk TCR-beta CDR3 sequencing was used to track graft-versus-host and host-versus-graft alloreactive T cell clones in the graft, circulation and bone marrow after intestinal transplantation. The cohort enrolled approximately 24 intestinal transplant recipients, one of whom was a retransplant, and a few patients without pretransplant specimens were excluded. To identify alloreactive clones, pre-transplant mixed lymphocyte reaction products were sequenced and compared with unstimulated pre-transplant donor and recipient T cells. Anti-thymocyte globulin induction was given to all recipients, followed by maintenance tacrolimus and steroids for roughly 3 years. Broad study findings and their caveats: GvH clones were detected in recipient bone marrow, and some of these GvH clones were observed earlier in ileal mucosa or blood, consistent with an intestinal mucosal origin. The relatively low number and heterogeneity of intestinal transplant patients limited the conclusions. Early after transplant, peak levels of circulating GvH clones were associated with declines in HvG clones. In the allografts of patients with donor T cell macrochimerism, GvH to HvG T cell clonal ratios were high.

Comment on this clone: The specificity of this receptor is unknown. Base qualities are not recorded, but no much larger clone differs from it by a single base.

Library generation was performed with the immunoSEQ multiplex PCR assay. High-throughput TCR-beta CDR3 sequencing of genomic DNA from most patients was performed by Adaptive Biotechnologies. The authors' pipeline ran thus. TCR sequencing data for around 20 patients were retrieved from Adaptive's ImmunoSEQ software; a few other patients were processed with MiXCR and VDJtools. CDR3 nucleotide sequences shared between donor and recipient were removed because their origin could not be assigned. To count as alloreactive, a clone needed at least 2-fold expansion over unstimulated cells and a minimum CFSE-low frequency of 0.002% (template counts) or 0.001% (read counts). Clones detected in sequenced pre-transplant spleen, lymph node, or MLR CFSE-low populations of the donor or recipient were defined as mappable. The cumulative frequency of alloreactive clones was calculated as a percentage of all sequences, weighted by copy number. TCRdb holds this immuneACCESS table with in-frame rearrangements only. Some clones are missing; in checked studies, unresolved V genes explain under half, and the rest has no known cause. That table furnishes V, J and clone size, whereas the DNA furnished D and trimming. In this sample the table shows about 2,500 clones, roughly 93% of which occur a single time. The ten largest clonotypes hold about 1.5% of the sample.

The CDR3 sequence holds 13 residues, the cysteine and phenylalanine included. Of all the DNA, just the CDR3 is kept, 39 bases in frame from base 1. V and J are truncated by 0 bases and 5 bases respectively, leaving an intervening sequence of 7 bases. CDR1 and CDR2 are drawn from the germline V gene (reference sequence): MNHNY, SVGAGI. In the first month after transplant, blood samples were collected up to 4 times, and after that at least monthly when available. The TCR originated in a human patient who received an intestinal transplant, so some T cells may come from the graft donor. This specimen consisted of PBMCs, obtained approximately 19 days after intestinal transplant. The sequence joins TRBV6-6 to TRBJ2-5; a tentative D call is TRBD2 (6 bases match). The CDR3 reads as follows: CASSYSRGETQYF. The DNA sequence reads TGTGCCAGCAGTTACTCTCGGGGGGAGACCCAGTACTTC.